This TCR beta chain was sequenced in a study of T cells in Graves' hyperthyroidism and ophthalmopathy. For the diagnoses, clinical symptoms, serum thyroxine and TRAb, thyroid ultrasound and orbital computed tomography were used. This clonotype was seen at least ten times. Amplification of TCR beta CDR3 regions used RNA as the template. Using the HTBI primer set, a first-round RT-PCR was run on the TCR CDR3. TCRdb re-called the multiplex PCR reads through MiXCR, storing one row per CDR3 protein. The top ten clones hold 20% to 25% of a sample with around 300,000 distinct CDR3 sequences, 11% to 15% of them seen once. Germline CDR1 is SNHLY and CDR2 is FYNNEI. This CDR3 is built from 16 residues. V lost 6 bases to trimming and J lost 7 bases; unmatched junction nucleotides: 9.

Sequencing input: blood. The chain is built from TRBV2 and TRBJ2-1, with TRBD2 matching 13 bases. The TCR was taken from a young woman with Graves' hyperthyroidism. The CDR3 nucleotides read TGTGCCAGCAGCTCCAGGACTAGCGGGAGATGGAATGAGCAGTTCTTC. This encodes CASSSRTSGRWNEQFF.